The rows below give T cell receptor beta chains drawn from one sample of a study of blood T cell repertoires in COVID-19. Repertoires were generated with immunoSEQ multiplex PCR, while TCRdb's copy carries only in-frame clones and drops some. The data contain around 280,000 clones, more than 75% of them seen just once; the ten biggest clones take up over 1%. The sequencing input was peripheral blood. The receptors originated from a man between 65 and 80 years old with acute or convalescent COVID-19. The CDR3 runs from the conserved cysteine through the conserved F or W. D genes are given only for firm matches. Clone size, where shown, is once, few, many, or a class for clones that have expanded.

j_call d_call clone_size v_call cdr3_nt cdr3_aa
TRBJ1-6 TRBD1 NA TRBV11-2 TGTGCCAGCAGCGCCCGGGACAGCCGTTCACCCCTCCACTTT CASSARDSRSPLHF
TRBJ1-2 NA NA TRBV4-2 TGTGCCAGCAGCCAAAGTCGGTCAGGGAACTATGGCTACACCTTC CASSQSRSGNYGYTF
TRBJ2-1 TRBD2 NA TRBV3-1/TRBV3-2 TGTGCCAGCAGCCACGACCCGGGGGGGCAGTTCTTC CASSHDPGGQFF
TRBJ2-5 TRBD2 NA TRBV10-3 TGTGCCATCAGCGCCCCCCGGGGGGGCCAAGAGACCCAGTACTTC CAISAPRGGQETQYF
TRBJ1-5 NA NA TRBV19 TGTGCCAGTGTAGACGTTGGGGGGGCGCGTATGGGCAATCAGCCCCAGCATTTT CASVDVGGARMGNQPQHF
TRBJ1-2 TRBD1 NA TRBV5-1 TGCGCCAGCAGCTTCTCCGGGACAGGGGGTGACGGCTACACCTTC CASSFSGTGGDGYTF
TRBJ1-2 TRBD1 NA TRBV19 TGTGCCAGTAGTGATGGGACAGGGCCCCCGTATGGCTACACCTTC CASSDGTGPPYGYTF
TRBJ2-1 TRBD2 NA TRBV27 TGTGCCAGCAGTAGGACTAGCGGAACCTACAATGAGCAGTTCTTC CASSRTSGTYNEQFF
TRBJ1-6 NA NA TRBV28 TGTGCCACCCTCGCGGCGGCAGTGAGCTCCTATAATTCACCCCTCCACTTT CATLAAAVSSYNSPLHF
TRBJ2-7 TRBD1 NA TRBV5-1 TGCGCCAGCAGCATTGCCGGCCCAGGACAGGGGGCTTACGAGCAGTACTTC CASSIAGPGQGAYEQYF
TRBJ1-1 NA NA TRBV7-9 TGTGCCAGCAGCCCCAGGCAGGTGATGAACACTGAAGCTTTCTTT CASSPRQVMNTEAFF
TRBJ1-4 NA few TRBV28 TGTGCCAGCAGTTTGTGGAGGGCTACAACTAATGAAAAACTGTTTTTT CASSLWRATTNEKLFF
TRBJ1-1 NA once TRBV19 TGTGCCAGTAGTATAGGTGCAGGGAATCTCCAGGCTTTCTTT CASSIGAGNLQAFF
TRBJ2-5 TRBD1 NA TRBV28 TGTGCCAGCAGTTTCCACAGGGGGCGGGAGACCCAGTACTTC CASSFHRGRETQYF
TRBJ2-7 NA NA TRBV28 TGTGCCAGCACCCTCAGTGGGGCGCAGGGTTCCTACGAGCAGTACTTC CASTLSGAQGSYEQYF
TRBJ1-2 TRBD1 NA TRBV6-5 TGTGCCAGCAGTTCACCAGGACAGGGGAGAGGCTATGGCTACACCTTC CASSSPGQGRGYGYTF
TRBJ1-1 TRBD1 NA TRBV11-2 TGTGCCAGCAGCCTTCGGACAGGGGCGGGAACTGAAGCTTTCTTT CASSLRTGAGTEAFF
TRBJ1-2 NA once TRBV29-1 TGCAGCGTTGACAAAGGGGCTAACTATGGCTACACCTTC CSVDKGANYGYTF
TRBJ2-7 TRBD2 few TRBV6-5 TGTGCCAGCAGTTCCACAGCGGGAGGCTCCTACGAGCAGTACTTC CASSSTAGGSYEQYF
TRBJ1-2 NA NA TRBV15 TGTGCCACCAGCATAGCCCTGGACAGTCCTAACTATGGCTACACCTTC CATSIALDSPNYGYTF
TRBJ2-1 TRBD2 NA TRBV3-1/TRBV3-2 TGTGCCAGCAGCCAGCGGGGGGGCCGGTCGTTCTTC CASSQRGGRSFF
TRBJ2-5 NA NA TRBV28 TGTGCCAGCAGTTTATCTGCGGGTGAGACCCAGTACTTC CASSLSAGETQYF
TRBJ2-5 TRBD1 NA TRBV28 TGTGCCAGCAGTGTCACAGGGGGCGCGCTTTTGGAGACCCAGTACTTC CASSVTGGALLETQYF
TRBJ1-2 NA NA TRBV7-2 TGTGCCAGCAGCCCTCCCCTAAAACAGGGTAACTATGGCTACACCTTC CASSPPLKQGNYGYTF
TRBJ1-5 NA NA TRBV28 TGTGCCAGCCTTCGAAGGGCAGGGAGCAATCAGCCCCAGCATTTT CASLRRAGSNQPQHF
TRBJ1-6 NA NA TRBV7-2 TGTGCCAGCAGCGACAGCAATTCACCCCTCCACTTT CASSDSNSPLHF
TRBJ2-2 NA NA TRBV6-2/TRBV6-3 TGTGCCAGCAGTTACTCGGGAGCTGTCGGGGAGCTGTTTTTT CASSYSGAVGELFF
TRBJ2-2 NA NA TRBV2 TGTGCCAGCAGAACAGGGATCACCGGGGAGCTGTTTTTT CASRTGITGELFF
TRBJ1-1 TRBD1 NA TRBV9 TGTGCCAGCAGCCTTATGACAGGGATGAACACTGAAGCTTTCTTT CASSLMTGMNTEAFF
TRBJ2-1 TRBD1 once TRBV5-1 TGCGCCAGCAGCTTGGTGTCGGGACAGGGGGTTCGGAATGAGCAGTTCTTC CASSLVSGQGVRNEQFF
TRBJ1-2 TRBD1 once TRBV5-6 TGTGCCAGCAGCTTTTCCTACGTTCAACCGGACAGGGCATTCGGAGGCTACACCTTC CASSFSYVQPDRAFGGYTF
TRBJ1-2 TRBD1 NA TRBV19 TGTGCCAGTAGTATCGGGGACAGGAACTATGGCTACACCTTC CASSIGDRNYGYTF
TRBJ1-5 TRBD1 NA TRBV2 TGTGCCAGCAGGGGGGACAGTTATAGCAATCAGCCCCAGCATTTT CASRGDSYSNQPQHF
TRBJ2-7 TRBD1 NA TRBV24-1 TGTGCCACCAGTGATGGGACAGGGGTCTACGAGCAGTACTTC CATSDGTGVYEQYF
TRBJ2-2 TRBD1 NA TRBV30 TGTGCCTGGAGCGTCTACAGGGGAAACTTGGTGACCGGGGAGCTGTTTTTT CAWSVYRGNLVTGELFF
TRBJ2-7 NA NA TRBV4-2 TGTGCCAGCAGCCAAGATCAGGGCGCTAGCGACTATTCCTACGAGCAGTACTTC CASSQDQGASDYSYEQYF
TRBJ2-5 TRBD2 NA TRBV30 TGTGCCTGGTCTAGCGGACTTACCGAGCAAGAGACCCAGTACTTC CAWSSGLTEQETQYF
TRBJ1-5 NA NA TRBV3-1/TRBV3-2 TGTGCCAGCAGCCCCCTCGGGGGTGTGGGGCAGCCCCAGCATTTT CASSPLGGVGQPQHF
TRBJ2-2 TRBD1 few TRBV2 TGTGCCAGCAGTGAGACAGGGCGAGGCACCGGGGAGCTGTTTTTT CASSETGRGTGELFF
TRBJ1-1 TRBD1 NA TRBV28 TGTGCCAGCAGCAGACCAGGCATGGGACCCGGGACAGGGATTGTAACTGAAGCTTTCTTT CASSRPGMGPGTGIVTEAFF
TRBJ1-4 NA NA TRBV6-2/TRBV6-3 TGTGCCAGCAGTTACTCCCCACGGGAAAAACTGTTTTTT CASSYSPREKLFF
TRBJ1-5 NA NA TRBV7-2 TGTGCCAGCAGCTCGACATTTACCAATCAGCCCCAGCATTTT CASSSTFTNQPQHF
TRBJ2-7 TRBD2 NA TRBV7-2 TGTGCCAGCAGCTTAGCAAGGGACTACATTTACGAGCAGTACTTC CASSLARDYIYEQYF
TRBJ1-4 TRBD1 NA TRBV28 TGTGCCAGCAGTTCAGCGGGACAGGTCGGAAAACTGTTTTTT CASSSAGQVGKLFF
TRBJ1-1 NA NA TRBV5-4 TGTGCCAGCAGCTTGGCTATGGGGCAAACTAACACTGAAGCTTTCTTT CASSLAMGQTNTEAFF
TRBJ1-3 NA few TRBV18 TGTGCCAGCTCACCACGGCAGGGAGGAAACACCATATATTTT CASSPRQGGNTIYF
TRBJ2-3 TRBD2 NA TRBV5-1 TGCGCCAGCAGCCAGTGGGGCGGGGGGCCCAGCACAGATACGCAGTATTTT CASSQWGGGPSTDTQYF